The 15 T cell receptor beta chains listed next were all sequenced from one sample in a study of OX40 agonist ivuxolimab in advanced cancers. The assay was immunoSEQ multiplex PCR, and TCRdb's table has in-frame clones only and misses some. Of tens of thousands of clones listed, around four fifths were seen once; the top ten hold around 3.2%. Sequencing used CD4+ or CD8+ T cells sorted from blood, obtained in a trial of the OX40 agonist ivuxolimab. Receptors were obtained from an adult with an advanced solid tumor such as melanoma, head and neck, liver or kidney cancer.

The CDR3 loop reads CATSTYGGRAETQYF. CDR3 nucleotide sequence: TGTGCCACCAGCACCTACGGGGGGAGGGCGGAGACCCAGTACTTC. The chain couples TRBV15 to TRBJ2-5; 7 bases agree with TRBD2. Germline V lookup: CDR1 LNHNV, CDR2 YYDKDF (reference sequence). The ends lost 4 bases at V and 5 bases at J; junction bases unmatched: 10. The CDR3 is made up of 15 amino acids.

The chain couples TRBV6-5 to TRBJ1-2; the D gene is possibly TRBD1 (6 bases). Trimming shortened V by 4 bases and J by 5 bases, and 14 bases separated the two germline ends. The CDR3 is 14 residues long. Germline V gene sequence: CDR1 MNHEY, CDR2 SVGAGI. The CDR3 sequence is CASSSGAGWYGYTF. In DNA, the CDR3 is TGTGCCAGCAGTTCAGGGGCGGGGTGGTATGGCTACACCTTC.

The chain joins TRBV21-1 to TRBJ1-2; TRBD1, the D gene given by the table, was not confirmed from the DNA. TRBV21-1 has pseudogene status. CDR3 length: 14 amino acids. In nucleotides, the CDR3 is TGTGCCAGCAGCAAAGACAATCCCCCTCCGGGCTACACCTTC. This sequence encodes CASSKDNPPPGYTF.

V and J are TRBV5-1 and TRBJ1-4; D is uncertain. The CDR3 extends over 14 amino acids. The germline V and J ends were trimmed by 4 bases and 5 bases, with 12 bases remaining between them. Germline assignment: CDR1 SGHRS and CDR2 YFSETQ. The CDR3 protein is CASSQSGRNEKLFF. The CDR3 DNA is TGCGCCAGCAGCCAATCAGGCAGAAATGAAAAACTGTTTTTT.

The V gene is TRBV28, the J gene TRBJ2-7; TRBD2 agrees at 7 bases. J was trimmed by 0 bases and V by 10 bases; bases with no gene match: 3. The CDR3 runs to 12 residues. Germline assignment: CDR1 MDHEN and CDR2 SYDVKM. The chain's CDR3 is CATAGDSYEQYF. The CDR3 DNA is TGTGCCACCGCGGGGGACTCCTACGAGCAGTACTTC. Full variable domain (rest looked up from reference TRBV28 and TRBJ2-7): DVKVTQSSRYLVKRTGEKVFLECVQDMDHENMFWYRQDPGLGLRLIYFSYDVKMKEKGDIPEGYSVSREKKERFSLILESASTNQTSMYLCATAGDSYEQYFGPGTRLTVT.

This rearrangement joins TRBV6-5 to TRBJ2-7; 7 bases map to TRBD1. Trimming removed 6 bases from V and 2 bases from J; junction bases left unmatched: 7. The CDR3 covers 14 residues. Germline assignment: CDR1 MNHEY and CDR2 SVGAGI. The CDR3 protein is CASSYGTDTYEQYF. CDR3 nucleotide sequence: TGTGCCAGCAGCTACGGGACAGACACCTACGAGCAGTACTTC.

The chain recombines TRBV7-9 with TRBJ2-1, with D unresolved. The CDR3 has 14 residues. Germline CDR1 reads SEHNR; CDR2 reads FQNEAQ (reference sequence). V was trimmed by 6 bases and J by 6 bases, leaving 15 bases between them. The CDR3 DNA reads TGTGCCAGCAGTCACACATGGGGTCCCAATGAGCAGTTCTTC. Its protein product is CASSHTWGPNEQFF.

Here the CDR3 DNA reads TGTGCCCGTGGACAGTACAATGAGCAGTTCTTC. Translation: CARGQYNEQFF. The gene calls are TRBV30 and TRBJ2-1, with D possibly TRBD1 on 6 matching bases. Per the germline V gene, CDR1 is GTSNPN and CDR2 is SVGIG (reference sequence). The ends were cut back, 8 bases at V and 4 bases at J, with 9 bases in the middle. This CDR3 has 11 amino acids.

The CDR3 sequence is CASSLAQGATNEKLFF. In nucleotides, the CDR3 is TGTGCCAGCAGCTTAGCCCAGGGGGCAACTAATGAAAAACTGTTTTTT. V gene TRBV7-2 combines with J gene TRBJ1-4, with 7 bases matching TRBD1. The V and J ends lost 0 bases and 0 bases, in that order; junction bases with no gene match: 1. The CDR3 is 16 residues long. Germline CDR1 reads SGHTA; CDR2 reads FQGNSA.

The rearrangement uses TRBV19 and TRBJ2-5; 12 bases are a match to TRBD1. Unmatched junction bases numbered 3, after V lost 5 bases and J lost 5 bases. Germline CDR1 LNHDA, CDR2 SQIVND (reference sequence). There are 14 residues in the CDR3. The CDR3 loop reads CASSVGTGGETQYF. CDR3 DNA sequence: TGTGCCAGTAGTGTTGGGACAGGGGGCGAGACCCAGTACTTC.

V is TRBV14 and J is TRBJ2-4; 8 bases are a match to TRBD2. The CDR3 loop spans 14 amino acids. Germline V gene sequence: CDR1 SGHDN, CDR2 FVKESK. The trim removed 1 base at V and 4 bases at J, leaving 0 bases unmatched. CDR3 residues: CASSQAGGKNIQYF. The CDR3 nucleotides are TGTGCCAGCAGCCAAGCGGGGGGGAAAAACATTCAGTACTTC.

In DNA form, the CDR3 reads TGTGCCAGCAGCCCCCGACCGGGCACGAACACCGGGGAGCTGTTTTTT. This gives the protein CASSPRPGTNTGELFF. The chain couples TRBV5-4 to TRBJ2-2; D is ambiguous. Looked up from germline, CDR1 is SGHNT and CDR2 is YYREEE (reference sequence). Trimming cost V 4 bases and J 0 bases, with 13 bases left between them. The CDR3 covers 16 residues.

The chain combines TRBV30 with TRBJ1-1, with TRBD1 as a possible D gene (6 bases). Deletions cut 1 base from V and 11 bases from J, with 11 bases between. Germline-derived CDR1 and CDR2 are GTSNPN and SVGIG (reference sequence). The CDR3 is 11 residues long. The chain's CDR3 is CAWSDRVLAFF. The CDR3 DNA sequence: TGTGCCTGGAGTGACAGGGTCCTCGCTTTCTTT.

The CDR3 protein is CAWSTGSGGSTEAFF. CDR3 coding DNA: TGTGCCTGGAGTACAGGGAGCGGAGGTAGCACTGAAGCTTTCTTT. This chain connects TRBV30 to TRBJ1-1, with a tentative D call TRBD1 (6 bases). Germline values: CDR1 GTSNPN, CDR2 SVGIG (reference sequence). The CDR3 extends over 15 amino acids. The ends were cut back, 2 bases at V and 4 bases at J, with 17 bases in the middle.

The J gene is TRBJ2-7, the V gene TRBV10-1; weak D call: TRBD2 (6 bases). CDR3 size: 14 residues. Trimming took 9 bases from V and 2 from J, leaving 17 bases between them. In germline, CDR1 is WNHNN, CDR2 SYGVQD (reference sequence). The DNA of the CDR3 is TGCGCCAGTAAGCCGGGACTCCAGACCTACGAGCAGTACTTC. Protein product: CASKPGLQTYEQYF.